A single sample is the source of the 18 T cell receptor beta chains below, sequenced in a study of T-cell reconstitution after alpha-beta-depleted transplantation in children. For TCRbeta, the library was prepared with unique molecular identifiers. Each CDR3 protein gets one entry after TCRdb re-called the PCR reads with MiXCR. The sample shows hundreds of thousands of distinct CDR3 sequences, more than 10% of them seen only once. The starting material was PBMCs, obtained from the stem cell graft. The receptors were gathered from a human donor who donated a stem cell graft to a child with Fanconi anemia.

V usage is TRBV7-2 and J usage is TRBJ2-3; TRBD2 agrees at 9 bases. The CDR3 is made up of 17 amino acids. J gave up 2 bases and V 1 base, and 7 bases lay outside the gene matches. The V gene's germline CDR1 is SGHTA and CDR2 FQGNSA. In DNA, the CDR3 is TGTGCCAGCAGCTTAGTCGGACGCGGGGGGGCCACAGATACGCAGTATTTT. This sequence encodes CASSLVGRGGATDTQYF.

This clonotype was found many times. Written as DNA, the CDR3 is TGTGCCAGCACCATAGGGCTAGCGGGGAATGAGCAGTTCTTC. As protein: CASTIGLAGNEQFF. The chain recombines TRBV12-3 or TRBV12-4 with TRBJ2-1; TRBD2 matches at 9 bases. This CDR3 is built from 14 residues. The V segment lost 7 bases and the J segment 7 bases; nucleotides outside the gene matches: 8.

This chain connects TRBV7-3 to TRBJ2-2; 7 bases map to TRBD1. Looked up from germline, CDR1 is SGHTA and CDR2 is FQGTGA. Unmatched junction bases numbered 9, after V lost 8 bases and J lost 0 bases. The CDR3 loop spans 16 amino acids. CDR3 nucleotide sequence: TGTGCCAGCGCAACCGAGGACAGGTCGAACACCGGGGAGCTGTTTTTT. Its translation: CASATEDRSNTGELFF.

This clonotype was counted between two and nine times. J is TRBJ2-1 and V is TRBV6-1, with D tentatively TRBD2 (6 bases). The CDR3 runs 15 residues. Trimming pared 5 bases from V and 7 bases from J, leaving 18 bases between. The germline V gene encodes CDR1 MNHNS and CDR2 SASEGT. DNA for the CDR3: TGTGCCAGCAGTCTGCGGGGCGGCCTTGGAAATGAGCAGTTCTTC. Its protein product is CASSLRGGLGNEQFF.

At least ten counts were recorded for this clonotype. V is TRBV5-1 and J is TRBJ2-1; a weak D match, TRBD1 (5 bases). Looked up from germline, CDR1 is SGHRS and CDR2 is YFSETQ. Trimming took 0 bases from V and 9 from J, leaving 16 bases between them. The CDR3 is 15 residues long. CDR3 region: CASSLVQGRVGEQFF. The CDR3 bases are TGCGCCAGCAGCTTGGTGCAGGGAAGGGTTGGTGAGCAGTTCTTC.

This chain uses TRBV12-3 or TRBV12-4 with TRBJ2-3; tentative D call: TRBD2 (7 bases). The CDR3 runs to 16 residues. V was cut by 6 bases and J by 0 bases, with 16 bases left in between. The CDR3 is CASSFQGTTSTDTQYF. CDR3 nucleotide sequence: TGTGCCAGCAGCTTCCAGGGGACTACTAGCACAGATACGCAGTATTTT.

This clonotype was seen more than once but under ten times. This chain uses TRBV4-3 with TRBJ2-2, with TRBD1 matching 8 bases. Germline CDR1 is LGHNA and CDR2 is YSLEER. J gave up 6 bases and V 3 bases, and 3 bases lay outside the gene matches. The CDR3 is 14 amino acids. In DNA, the CDR3 is TGCGCCAGCAGCCATGAACAGGGGGCCGGGGAGCTGTTTTTT. Amino acids: CASSHEQGAGELFF.

This chain joins TRBV18 and TRBJ1-5, with D perhaps matching TRBD1 (5 bases). The ends were cut back, 5 bases at V and 6 bases at J, with 11 bases in the middle. Per germline, CDR1 KGHSH and CDR2 LQKENI. This CDR3 comprises 13 residues. In DNA, the CDR3 is TGTGCCAGCTCAGTTATTCAGGGTCAGCCCCAGCATTTT. As protein: CASSVIQGQPQHF.

This clonotype has ten or more counts. The rearrangement uses TRBV2 and TRBJ1-1, with D maybe TRBD1 (5 bases). Looked up from germline, CDR1 is SNHLY and CDR2 is FYNNEI. Trimming removed 6 bases at V and 5 bases at J, with 13 bases between. The CDR3 totals 13 residues. CDR3 nucleotides: TGTGCCAGCAGAGAAAGGGGAGGTACTGAAGCTTTCTTT. It codes for CASRERGGTEAFF.

This clonotype was detected many times. The chain uses TRBV29-1 and TRBJ1-2, with 7 bases lining up with TRBD1. The CDR3 is 12 amino acids. Germline lookup yields CDR1 SQVTM and CDR2 ANQGSEA. With 6 bases clipped from V and 5 bases from J, the junction kept 6 bases outside the gene matches. CDR3 amino acids: CSVQGDGYGYTF. The DNA for the CDR3 is TGCAGCGTCCAGGGGGATGGGTATGGCTACACCTTC.

J is TRBJ1-6 and V is TRBV25-1; D possibly corresponds to TRBD1 (6 bases). The V end lost 7 bases, the J end lost 7 bases, and 11 bases lay between the germline ends. This CDR3 region has 13 residues. Germline CDR1 is MGHDK and CDR2 is SYGVNS. The DNA of the CDR3 is TGTGCCAGCACCGGACAGATAAATTCACCCCTCCACTTT. Translated: CASTGQINSPLHF.

This clonotype was counted ten times or more. The chain joins TRBV13 to TRBJ2-7; maybe TRBD2 (5 bases). Germline V CDR1 and CDR2: PRHDT, FYEKMQ (reference sequence). With 3 bases removed from V and 3 bases from J, the gap between germline ends came to 9 bases. The CDR3 is made up of 13 amino acids. The CDR3 loop reads CASSLGRGYEQYF. CDR3 DNA sequence: TGTGCCAGCAGCTTGGGTCGGGGCTACGAGCAGTACTTC.

This clonotype was seen ten or more times. The chain is built from TRBV20-1 and TRBJ2-1, with 8 nucleotides matching TRBD2. CDR1 is DFQATT, CDR2 SNEGSKA, per germline (reference sequence). The CDR3 contains 14 residues. The V segment lost 6 bases and the J segment 9 bases; nucleotides outside the gene matches: 13. CDR3 bases: TGCAGTGCCGGACTAGCCGACCTGAGTGGTGAGCAGTTCTTC. Encoded protein: CSAGLADLSGEQFF.

The chain recombines TRBV7-8 with TRBJ1-1; D is possibly TRBD1 (5 bases). The CDR3 runs 16 residues. The germline V gene has CDR1 SGHVS and CDR2 FQNEAQ. V shed 5 bases and J shed 5 bases, with 21 bases lying between them. The CDR3 nucleotides read TGTGCCAGCAGCCCCCAGGCTAGAGTAAGGGGAACTGAAGCTTTCTTT. Its protein product is CASSPQARVRGTEAFF.

This clonotype was detected only a few times. The V gene is TRBV7-9, the J gene TRBJ2-7; D might be TRBD2 (7 bases). Germline CDR1 is SEHNR and CDR2 is FQNEAQ (reference sequence). The CDR3 extends over 14 amino acids. V was pared by 5 bases and J by 2 bases, with 13 bases between. The CDR3 bases are TGTGCCAGCAGCCAAGGGGGGGCTGCCTACGAGCAGTACGTC. The encoded protein is CASSQGGAAYEQYV.

V usage is TRBV29-1 and J usage is TRBJ2-3, with 11 nucleotides matching TRBD2. The ends lost 6 bases at V and 5 bases at J; junction bases unmatched: 10. The CDR3 contains 15 residues. In germline, CDR1 is SQVTM, CDR2 ANQGSEA. The CDR3 loop is CSVVLAGVPGDTQYF. In DNA form, the CDR3 reads TGCAGCGTCGTACTAGCGGGGGTGCCAGGAGATACGCAGTATTTT.

This clonotype was observed a few times. The genes are TRBV12-3 or TRBV12-4 and TRBJ2-2; D may be TRBD1 (5 bases). V was trimmed by 6 bases and J by 5 bases, leaving 10 bases between them. The CDR3 has 13 residues. The CDR3 loop is CASSRAGTGELFF. CDR3 DNA sequence: TGTGCCAGCAGCAGGGCAGGTACCGGGGAGCTGTTTTTT.

This clonotype was counted only a few times. CDR3 DNA: TGTGCCTGGAAGTATGACACCGGGGAGCTGTTTTTT. It translates to CAWKYDTGELFF. The rearrangement uses TRBV30 and TRBJ2-2, with D hard to call. Trimming removed 4 bases from V and 3 bases from J, with 6 bases in between. This CDR3 is 12 amino acids long. Germline V gene data show CDR1 as GTSNPN and CDR2 as SVGIG (reference sequence).